This T cell receptor beta chain was identified in a study of CD8+ T cells in alopecia areata. Looking at the study overall: A regimen of oral tofacitinib, 5 to 10 mg twice daily, was given to treated patients. Whole-study results and caveats: Against the mouse data, patients shared TCRs less clearly, possibly for HLA reasons. Clonality in the scalp and expanded CD8+ clones ranked among the top 100 were significantly decreased by tofacitinib. Lesional scalp displayed greater clonality than normal scalp, most notably in alopecia totalis/universalis.

Only a few counts were recorded for this clone. Its antigen is undetermined. The CDR3 has 14 residues. The ends lost 5 bases at V and 7 bases at J; junction bases unmatched: 7. The V gene's germline CDR1 is LNHDA and CDR2 SQIVND (reference sequence). Treatment described: oral pan-JAK inhibitor, 5-10 mg twice daily. Isolated RNA was reverse transcribed into cDNA used as the sequencing template. The table came from immunoSEQ multiplex PCR; TCRdb's copy has only in-frame clones and leaves some out. The top ten clones hold approximately 2.4% of a sample with roughly 210,000 clones, around two fifths of them seen once.

This sample comprised CD4+ T cells sorted from blood, obtained between weeks 36 and 40, from a patient treated with tofacitinib. This clonotype was sampled from a human donor with alopecia areata. This chain links TRBV19 with TRBJ2-2, with 7 bases matching TRBD1. The CDR3 loop is CASSARQGFGELFF. CDR3 DNA sequence: TGTGCCAGTAGTGCGCGACAGGGTTTCGGGGAGCTGTTTTTT.